This T cell receptor beta chain was sequenced during a study of blood T cell repertoires in COVID-19. Repertoires were generated with immunoSEQ multiplex PCR, while TCRdb's copy carries only in-frame clones and drops some. The data hold under 250,000 clones, with around 88% observed a single time. Trimming left V 6 bases short and J 0 bases short, with 12 bases between. The CDR3 consists of 15 residues. Germline V gene lookup returns CDR1 LGHDT and CDR2 YNNKEL (reference sequence). This chain links TRBV3-1 (or the pseudogene TRBV3-2) with TRBJ1-3; TRBD1 might be the D (6 bases). Sequenced: peripheral blood. The receptor's source is a man of 80 years or more with acute or convalescent COVID-19. CDR3 sequence: CASRIQGSSGNTIYF. Written as DNA, the CDR3 is TGTGCCAGCAGAATACAGGGATCCTCTGGAAACACCATATATTTT.